The 31 T cell receptor beta chains presented below share a single source sample, sequenced in a study of T cell responses to AZD1222 COVID-19 vaccine. The assay was immunoSEQ multiplex PCR, and TCRdb's table has in-frame clones only and misses some. The table lists around 99,000 clones, around 92% of them singletons, with about 6.6% in the top ten. The input for sequencing was peripheral blood, taken on day 0 of AZD1222 vaccination. The source is an adult in good health.

The chain carries TRBV6-2 or TRBV6-3 and TRBJ1-1, with 9 bases identical to TRBD1. The CDR3 covers 14 residues. Trimming removed 4 bases from V and 5 bases from J; junction bases left unmatched: 5. Germline CDR1 is MNHEY and CDR2 is SVGEGT. This CDR3 is CASSSGTGRTEAFF. The CDR3 nucleotides read TGTGCCAGCAGTTCCGGGACAGGGAGGACTGAAGCTTTCTTT.

The rearrangement joins TRBV18 to TRBJ1-1; 7 bases align to TRBD1. This CDR3 has 14 residues. CDR1 is KGHSH, CDR2 LQKENI, per germline. The V segment lost 4 bases and the J segment 8 bases; nucleotides outside the gene matches: 10. The CDR3 DNA sequence: TGTGCCAGCTCACTTTTAACAGGGGACTCAGAAGCTTTCTTT. As protein: CASSLLTGDSEAFF.

The chain couples TRBV28 to TRBJ2-5; D not certain. The length of the CDR3 is 14 residues. Looked up from germline, CDR1 is MDHEN and CDR2 is SYDVKM. V was trimmed by 7 bases and J by 1 base, leaving 13 bases between them. CDR3 protein: CASKRMAIQETQYF. DNA of the CDR3: TGTGCCAGCAAGCGTATGGCGATCCAAGAGACCCAGTACTTC.

The gene calls are TRBV5-1 and TRBJ2-3, with D perhaps TRBD1 (5 bases). Trimming left V 4 bases short and J 4 bases short, with 13 bases between. Germline V gene data show CDR1 as SGHRS and CDR2 as YFSETQ. This CDR3 is built from 14 residues. The CDR3 region has the DNA TGCGCCAGCAGCCCTGACCAGGGTGCAGATACGCAGTATTTT. Translation: CASSPDQGADTQYF.

As DNA, the CDR3 is TGTGCCAGCATCGGAATCAGTCAGCCCCAGCATTTT. This codes for CASIGISQPQHF. The genes are TRBV28 and TRBJ1-5, with D unresolved. Germline CDR1 is MDHEN and CDR2 is SYDVKM. There are 12 residues in the CDR3. V was clipped by 7 bases and J by 6 bases, with 10 bases between them.

The genes are TRBV29-1 and TRBJ2-3; the D gene is possibly TRBD1 (5 bases). The CDR3 totals 13 residues. Germline V lookup: CDR1 SQVTM, CDR2 ANQGSEA. V lost 0 bases to trimming and J lost 8 bases, with 12 bases between them. Here the CDR3 DNA reads TGCAGCGTTGAAGATATTAGCAGGGCTACGCAGTATTTT. Translation: CSVEDISRATQYF.

V usage is TRBV4-1 and J usage is TRBJ1-1, with D possibly being TRBD1 (5 bases). V was shortened by 1 base and J by 9 bases, with 15 bases between the two germline ends. Germline lookup yields CDR1 MGHRA and CDR2 YSYEKL. This CDR3 region has 14 residues. In nucleotides, the CDR3 is TGCGCCAGCAGCCAAGCGCGTTGGGGGACGAAAGCTTTCTTT. It specifies CASSQARWGTKAFF.

The chain couples TRBV30 to TRBJ1-5; 7 bases are shared with TRBD1. The junction had 4 bases not matched to a gene; V was cut back by 2 bases and J by 3 bases. The V gene's germline CDR1 is GTSNPN and CDR2 SVGIG (reference sequence). The CDR3 is 14 residues long. CDR3 sequence reads: CAWSRDSTNQPQHF. The CDR3 coding sequence is TGTGCCTGGAGTAGGGACAGTACCAATCAGCCCCAGCATTTT.

The chain has TRBV6-6 and TRBJ2-2, with D tentatively TRBD2 (6 bases). V lost 6 bases and J lost 3, with 11 bases in between. This CDR3 has 14 amino acids. The germline V gene has CDR1 MNHNY and CDR2 SVGAGI (reference sequence). The CDR3 DNA follows: TGTGCCAGCAGGCGGGACCGTGACACCGGGGAGCTGTTTTTT. It codes for CASRRDRDTGELFF.

V gene TRBV6-4 combines with J gene TRBJ2-1, with 9 bases aligning to TRBD2. Germline trimming cut 5 bases from V and 5 bases from J; bases unmatched to any gene: 4. Looked up from germline, CDR1 is MRHNA and CDR2 is SNTAGT. CDR3 length equals 14 residues. The CDR3 loop is CASSRLAGDNEQFF. CDR3 nucleotides: TGTGCCAGCAGTCGTTTAGCGGGAGACAATGAGCAGTTCTTC.

The CDR3 reads CASSLWQAYQETQYF. The CDR3 bases are TGTGCCAGCAGCTTATGGCAGGCGTACCAAGAGACCCAGTACTTC. The chain couples TRBV7-9 to TRBJ2-5; D is unresolved. V lost 2 bases to trimming and J lost 0 bases, with 10 bases between them. The germline V gene encodes CDR1 SEHNR and CDR2 FQNEAQ (reference sequence). There are 15 residues in the CDR3.

The chain carries TRBV21-1 and TRBJ2-1; TRBD2 is taken as the D call from the table, unchecked against the DNA. TRBV21-1 is a pseudogene locus. The CDR3 consists of 14 residues. The DNA for the CDR3 is TGTGCCAGCAGCAAAAATGTGGGAGGCAATGAGCAGTTCTTC. It codes for CASSKNVGGNEQFF.

V usage is TRBV7-9 and J usage is TRBJ2-7; 10 nucleotides match TRBD2. In germline, CDR1 is SEHNR, CDR2 FQNEAQ (reference sequence). V gave up 2 bases and J gave up 3 bases; unmatched junction bases: 13. The CDR3 covers 18 residues. CDR3 bases: TGTGCCAGCAGCTTACGACTAGCGGGCCGGTATTGGGACTACGAGCAGTACTTC. It specifies CASSLRLAGRYWDYEQYF.

This clone has just a few counts. This sequence joins TRBV19 and TRBJ2-6; 7 positions match TRBD1. The CDR3 extends over 14 amino acids. Germline trimming cut 7 bases from V and 13 bases from J; bases unmatched to any gene: 13. Germline-derived CDR1 and CDR2 are LNHDA and SQIVND (reference sequence). CDR3 in amino acids: CASITKQGSGVLTF. CDR3 nucleotide sequence: TGTGCCAGTATCACAAAACAGGGGTCTGGTGTCCTGACTTTC.

The chain has TRBV7-3 and TRBJ1-1; possibly TRBD1 for D (6 bases). Germline assignment: CDR1 SGHTA and CDR2 FQGTGA. The CDR3 totals 14 residues. The V end lost 5 bases, the J end lost 6 bases, and 16 bases lay between the germline ends. The chain's CDR3 is CASSPGDFSAEAFF. The CDR3, as DNA: TGTGCCAGCAGCCCAGGGGACTTCAGCGCTGAAGCTTTCTTT.

This chain links TRBV7-2 with TRBJ2-7, with D maybe TRBD1 (6 bases). Trimming cost V 7 bases and J 0 bases, with 16 bases left between them. CDR1 is SGHTA and CDR2 is FQGNSA in the germline V gene. This CDR3 contains 15 residues. CDR3 DNA sequence: TGTGCCAGCAAATTATTTGGGGGCGACTCCTACGAGCAGTACTTC. Translation gives CASKLFGGDSYEQYF. Supplemented by reference TRBV7-2 and TRBJ2-7, the full variable domain reads GAGVSQSPSNKVTEKGKDVELRCDPISGHTALYWYRQSLGQGLEFLIYFQGNSAPDKSGLPSDRFSAERTGGSVSTLTIQRTQQEDSAVYLCASKLFGGDSYEQYFGPGTRLTVT.

The rearrangement joins TRBV7-3 to TRBJ2-1; 10 bases are a match to TRBD1. The CDR3 is 16 amino acids. Germline loops: CDR1 SGHTA, CDR2 FQGTGA. J was trimmed by 10 bases and V by 4 bases; bases with no gene match: 13. The DNA for the CDR3 is TGTGCCAGCAGCTACCAACCTGGACAGGGGGTATGGGAGCAGTTCTTC. It yields the protein CASSYQPGQGVWEQFF.

This rearrangement joins TRBV27 to TRBJ1-2; 9 bases map to TRBD1. The junction had 5 bases not matched to a gene; V was cut back by 4 bases and J by 8 bases. The CDR3 has 13 residues. Looked up from germline, CDR1 is MNHEY and CDR2 is SMNVEV (reference sequence). The CDR3 loop is CASSSQGASGYTF. In nucleotides, the CDR3 is TGTGCCAGCAGTTCACAGGGGGCTAGCGGCTACACCTTC.

This sequence joins TRBV4-2 and TRBJ2-5, with 9 nucleotides matching TRBD2. Trimming at V came to 0 bases and at J to 4 bases, leaving 6 bases not matched to a gene. Germline V gives CDR1 LGHNA, CDR2 YNFKEQ. The CDR3 is 16 residues long. In DNA form, the CDR3 reads TGTGCCAGCAGCCAAGACGTAGCGGGAGCACGAGAGACCCAGTACTTC. It specifies CASSQDVAGARETQYF.

The V call is TRBV24-1, the J call TRBJ2-3; the D is unclear. Germline CDR1 KGHDR, CDR2 SFDVKD. Trimming stripped 0 bases from V and 5 bases from J, with 5 bases between. This CDR3 region has 13 residues. In DNA form, the CDR3 reads TGTGCCACCAGTGATTTGAGGAGAGATACGCAGTATTTT. This translates into CATSDLRRDTQYF.

The V gene is TRBV18, the J gene TRBJ1-1; weak D call: TRBD1 (5 bases). V was cut by 0 bases and J by 1 base, with 12 bases left in between. From germline, CDR1 is KGHSH and CDR2 LQKENI. The CDR3 consists of 16 residues. CDR3: CASSPPGLRGNTEAFF. CDR3 sequence (DNA): TGTGCCAGCTCACCACCGGGGCTTCGGGGGAACACTGAAGCTTTCTTT.

The V gene is TRBV7-3, the J gene TRBJ2-2, with D maybe TRBD1 (6 bases). The CDR3 extends over 15 amino acids. The germline V and J ends were trimmed by 6 bases and 6 bases, with 17 bases remaining between them. Germline V gene lookup returns CDR1 SGHTA and CDR2 FQGTGA. The CDR3 coding sequence is TGTGCCAGCAGTCCGGATGAGGGGACACCCGGGGAGCTGTTTTTT. Its translation is CASSPDEGTPGELFF. Using reference TRBV7-3 and TRBJ2-2 for the parts outside the CDR3, the full variable domain is GAGVSQTPSNKVTEKGKYVELRCDPISGHTALYWYRQSLGQGPEFLIYFQGTGAADDSGLPNDRFFAVRPEGSVSTLKIQRTERGDSAVYLCASSPDEGTPGELFFGEGSRLTVL.

The chain couples TRBV19 to TRBJ1-1; 7 nucleotides agree with TRBD1. The CDR3 covers 16 residues. V shed 7 bases and J 1 base; nucleotides not matched to a gene: 12. CDR1 and CDR2 from the germline V gene are LNHDA and SQIVND (reference sequence). CDR3 bases: TGTGCCAGTACCCCTCGTGGGACAGCATCGAACACTGAAGCTTTCTTT. Translating gives CASTPRGTASNTEAFF. The full variable domain, its missing parts supplied by reference TRBV19 and TRBJ1-1, is DGGITQSPKYLFRKEGQNVTLSCEQNLNHDAMYWYRQDPGQGLRLIYYSQIVNDFQKGDIAEGYSVSREKKESFPLTVTSAQKNPTAFYLCASTPRGTASNTEAFFGQGTRLTVV.

This clone was counted a single time. CDR3 nucleotide sequence: TGCGCCAGCAGCTTGGAAGGGAGCCGGCACACTGAAGCTTTCTTT. The encoded protein is CASSLEGSRHTEAFF. This chain uses TRBV5-1 with TRBJ1-1, with D uncertain. Germline V gene data show CDR1 as SGHRS and CDR2 as YFSETQ. Trimming removed 0 bases at V and 3 bases at J, with 12 bases between. The length of the CDR3 is 15 residues.

This clone was observed a handful of times. The chain uses TRBV11-2 and TRBJ2-5; possibly TRBD1 for D (5 bases). CDR1 is SGHAT and CDR2 is FQNNGV in the germline V gene. V lost 3 bases, J lost 5 bases, and 13 bases lay in between. The CDR3 has 14 residues. The chain's CDR3 is CASSFGRARETQYF. Here the CDR3 DNA reads TGTGCCAGCAGCTTTGGCAGGGCTAGGGAGACCCAGTACTTC. Full variable domain (outside the CDR3, taken from reference TRBV11-2 and TRBJ2-5): EAGVAQSPRYKIIEKRQSVAFWCNPISGHATLYWYQQILGQGPKLLIQFQNNGVVDDSQLPKDRFSAERLKGVDSTLKIQPAKLEDSAVYLCASSFGRARETQYFGPGTRLLVL.

This sequence joins TRBV9 and TRBJ1-4, with a tentative D call TRBD1 (6 bases). V gave up 0 bases and J gave up 7 bases, with 13 bases separating them. Germline lookup yields CDR1 SGDLS and CDR2 YYNGEE. The CDR3 has 15 residues. The CDR3 region is CASSVAGGLGEKLFF. For the CDR3, the DNA is TGTGCCAGCAGCGTAGCCGGGGGGCTCGGTGAAAAACTGTTTTTT.

In this sample, this clone turned up a few times. This chain connects TRBV6-5 to TRBJ2-3, with unresolved D. The CDR3 runs to 12 residues. Germline-derived CDR1 and CDR2 are MNHEY and SVGAGI. The V gene lost 7 bases and the J gene lost 0 bases, with 5 bases spanning the gap. The CDR3 spells CASTGSTDTQYF. DNA for the CDR3: TGTGCCAGCACCGGGAGCACAGATACGCAGTATTTT.

This chain connects TRBV7-2 to TRBJ2-7, with D perhaps TRBD2 (6 bases). Trimming removed 5 bases at V and 3 bases at J, with 14 bases between. In germline, CDR1 is SGHTA, CDR2 FQGNSA. This CDR3 contains 14 residues. CDR3 amino acids: CASSRTGGNYEQYF. The CDR3, as DNA: TGTGCCAGCAGCCGGACTGGGGGGAACTACGAGCAGTACTTC.

The chain uses TRBV28 and TRBJ2-1; D might be TRBD1 or TRBD2, each matching 5 bases. Germline CDR1 and CDR2: MDHEN and SYDVKM. CDR3 length: 15 amino acids. Trimming removed 3 bases at V and 7 bases at J, with 16 bases between. CDR3 in amino acids: CASSFLGASGNEQFF. For the CDR3, the DNA is TGTGCCAGCAGTTTTTTAGGGGCCTCGGGGAATGAGCAGTTCTTC.

CDR3 DNA sequence: TGTGCCTGGAGTTCGAGCGGGGGTGGAAACACCATATATTTT. Its protein product is CAWSSSGGGNTIYF. This chain joins TRBV30 and TRBJ1-3; TRBD1 is a possible D gene (5 bases). The V end was cut by 2 bases, the J end by 3 bases, with 11 bases between. Germline V gene data show CDR1 as GTSNPN and CDR2 as SVGIG (reference sequence). The CDR3 runs to 14 residues.

This chain joins TRBV19 and TRBJ1-5, with a possible D match to TRBD1 (5 bases). This CDR3 spans 15 amino acids. In germline, CDR1 is LNHDA, CDR2 SQIVND (reference sequence). V shed 9 bases and J shed 6 bases, with 21 bases lying between them. CDR3 sequence: CASDPDQGIPQPQHF. In DNA, the CDR3 is TGTGCCAGCGACCCCGACCAGGGCATCCCTCAGCCCCAGCATTTT.